The T cell receptor (beta chain) under discussion was sequenced for a study of tumour-infiltrating T cells in Burkitt lymphoma. Study summary: Overall and progression-free survival were predicted by productive clonality.

Sequenced by immunoSEQ multiplex PCR; TCRdb stores in-frame clones only, minus some. The sample yields just under 8,000 clones, more than 65% seen once. V dropped 2 bases and J dropped 2; count of bases not matched to a gene: 6. This CDR3 has 16 amino acids. From germline, CDR1 is PRHDT and CDR2 FYEKMQ (reference sequence). Material for sequencing was tumor tissue. The receptor comes from a human donor with diffuse large B-cell lymphoma. The chain combines TRBV13 with TRBJ2-3; 8 bases fit TRBD1. The CDR3 here is CASSLMGDRYTDTQYF. In DNA, the CDR3 is TGTGCCAGCAGCTTAATGGGGGACAGGTACACAGATACGCAGTATTTT.